This T cell receptor (beta chain) was recorded in a study of blood T cell repertoires in COVID-19 (dated by TCRdb to the early 2020s). With regard to the full study: Samples covering the acute and convalescent phases of COVID-19 were provided by collaborators in the United States, Italy and Spain. The prospective study material was composed of cDNA or gDNA derived from T cells, B-cell-depleted T cells, or PBMCs. Subjects who had been exposed to COVID-19, were actively infected with it, or had recovered from it provided the deeply sampled blood TCRbeta repertoires that made up the dataset. The repertoires were released in a freely available public database intended as a resource for research on the immune response to SARS-CoV-2. The samples were drawn from two sources: the first 160 participants of the ongoing ImmuneRACE study, and over 1,000 subjects contributed by 6 global collaborators. Nearly every sample came with metadata listing a de-identified subject ID, COVID-19 status, age in years and sex. Where HLA class I and class II types were available, the types were taken from metadata supplied by the sample provider, not from assay-based typing. Study-wide findings and limitations: Clinical and demographic metadata were provided uncurated, with the amount varying by source and participant.

CDR1 MGHRA and CDR2 YSYEKL are derived from the germline V gene. Trimming takes 4 bases off V and 0 bases off J; junction bases not matched to a gene: 3. Measured from the cysteine to the phenylalanine, the CDR3 is 15 residues long. The retained sequence is limited to the CDR3, 45 bases, with the frame set at the first base. TCRbeta CDR3 regions were amplified from genomic DNA by means of the immunoSEQ Assay, a bias-controlled multiplex PCR. The authors' analysis ran thus. The number of nucleated cells in each sample was estimated by amplification of reference gene primers within the assay. To quantify the absolute abundance of each unique TCRbeta CDR3 rearrangement, sequence reads were collapsed and filtered. For each sample, productive Simpson clonality was calculated as the square root of Simpson's diversity index across productive rearrangements. TCRdb took this table from immuneACCESS and kept in-frame rearrangements with V and J called. Such tables lack part of the clones; where checked against another copy, unresolved V genes explain under half of the gap, and the rest is unexplained. That table supplies the V and J calls and clone size; D and trimming were determined from the DNA. The sample yields over 150,000 clones; about 85% were counted once. The ten largest clones represent approximately 8.1% of the sample.

One collaborating source in Seattle enrolled patients while the patients were actively infected and followed the patients over time throughout the course of disease. The collaborating institutions used their own protocols to collect whole blood in K2EDTA tubes. For TCRbeta analysis, collaborators shipped samples as frozen whole blood, isolated PBMCs, or DNA extracted from either of those sample types. About this clone itself: Its antigen has not been determined. Base qualities are missing; no much larger clone stands one base away.

Material for sequencing was peripheral blood. The chain links TRBV4-1 with TRBJ1-3, and 7 junctional nucleotides match TRBD1. The TCR was taken from a woman older than 75 with COVID-19, enrolled during active disease. The CDR3 region reads CASSPGTVSGNTIYF. The DNA reads TGCGCCAGCAGCCCCGGGACAGTCTCTGGAAACACCATATATTTT.